This T cell receptor (beta chain) was sequenced in a study of long-term antiretroviral therapy in people with HIV. With survey level as its setting, the immunoSEQ assay was v3.0. Method: immunoSEQ multiplex PCR; TCRdb's copy keeps in-frame clones and lacks some. The sample records approximately 7,200 clones, about four fifths being singletons. CDR3 length: 14 residues. Per the germline V gene, CDR1 is SGHRS and CDR2 is YFSETQ. Trimming removed 7 bases from V and 5 bases from J, with 19 bases in between. The sequencing here drew on unsorted PBMCs, taken approximately 0.9 years before starting antiretroviral therapy. This receptor was identified in a man aged 35-49 years with HIV. The rearrangement links TRBV5-1 to TRBJ2-7; D may match TRBD1 or TRBD2 (5 bases each). CDR3 sequence (DNA): TGCGCCAGCTGCCGGGACCCCTCTGGAGACGAGCAGTACTTC. It translates to CASCRDPSGDEQYF.